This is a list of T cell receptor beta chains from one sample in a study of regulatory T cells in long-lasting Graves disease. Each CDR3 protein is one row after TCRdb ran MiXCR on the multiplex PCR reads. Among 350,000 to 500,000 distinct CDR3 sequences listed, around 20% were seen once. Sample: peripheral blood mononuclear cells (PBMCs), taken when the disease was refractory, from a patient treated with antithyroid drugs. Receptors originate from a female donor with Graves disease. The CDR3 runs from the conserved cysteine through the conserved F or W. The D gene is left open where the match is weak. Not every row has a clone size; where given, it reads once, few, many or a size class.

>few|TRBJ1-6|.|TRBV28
TGTGCCAGCGGGCCCGGGCATAATTCACCCCTCCACTTT
CASGPGHNSPLHF
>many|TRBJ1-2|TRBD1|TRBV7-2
TGTGCCAGCAGCGCGGGGCCAGGGACAGGGGTTAAAGGCTACACCTTC
CASSAGPGTGVKGYTF
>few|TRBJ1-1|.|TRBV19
TGTGCCAGTAATAACCTGGGGAGGGGCCGTCGGGATGAAGCTTTCTTT
CASNNLGRGRRDEAFF
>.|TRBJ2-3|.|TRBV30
TGTGCCTGGAGTGTACTCAACTCGGATACGCAGTATTTT
CAWSVLNSDTQYF
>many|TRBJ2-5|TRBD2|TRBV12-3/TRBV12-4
TGTGCCAGCAGTTTTCTAGCGGGAGACGTTGAAGAGACCCAGTACTTC
CASSFLAGDVEETQYF
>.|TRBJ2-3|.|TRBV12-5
TGTGCTAGTGCCCGCGGCCTAGCTTCGACAGATACGCAGTATTTT
CASARGLASTDTQYF
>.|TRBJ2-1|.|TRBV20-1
TGCAGTGCTAGTAGGGGAGCGAGCGGACAATCCTACAATGAGCAGTTCTTC
CSASRGASGQSYNEQFF
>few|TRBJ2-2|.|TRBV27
TGTGCCAGCAGTTCTTGGACGGAGAACACCGGGGAGCTGTTTTTT
CASSSWTENTGELFF
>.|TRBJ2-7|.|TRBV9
TGTGCCAGCTCCATGCGACAGGATACTGAGCAGTACTTC
CASSMRQDTEQYF
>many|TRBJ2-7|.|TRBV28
TGTGCCAGCAGTTTCCAGCAGGGGCTATCCTACGAGCAGTACTTC
CASSFQQGLSYEQYF
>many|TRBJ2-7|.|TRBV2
TGTGCCACCACATCCCGGAACGAGCAGTACTTC
CATTSRNEQYF
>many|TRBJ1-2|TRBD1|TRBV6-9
TGTGCCAGCAGTTTACCGGGACAGTATGGCTACACCTTC
CASSLPGQYGYTF
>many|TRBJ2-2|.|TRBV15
TGTGCCACCAGCAGAGGAACAGGGCTGTTGGGCACCGGGGAGCTGTTTTTT
CATSRGTGLLGTGELFF
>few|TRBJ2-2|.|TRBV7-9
TGTGCCAGCAGCTGGCAAGCAAGCACCGGGGAGCTGTTTTTT
CASSWQASTGELFF
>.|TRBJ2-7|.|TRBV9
TGTGCCAGCAGCGTAGGAGGTAACAGGGTGAGCTACGAGCAGTACTTC
CASSVGGNRVSYEQYF
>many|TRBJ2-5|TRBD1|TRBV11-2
TGTGCCAGCAACTACAGGGGGTCGGAGGAGACCCAGTACTTC
CASNYRGSEETQYF
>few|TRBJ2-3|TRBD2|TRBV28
TGTGCCAGCAGTTTGACTGGGCGGGGGTACGAGAGTCCCGGCACAGATACGCAGTATTTT
CASSLTGRGYESPGTDTQYF
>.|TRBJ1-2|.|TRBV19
TGTGCCAGTAGTGTCCGGACAGCAAGTAACTATGGCTACACCTTC
CASSVRTASNYGYTF
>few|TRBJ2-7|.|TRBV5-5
TGTGCCAGCAGCTTGTTTGCGGACTCCTACGAGCAGTACTTC
CASSLFADSYEQYF
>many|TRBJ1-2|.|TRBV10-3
TGTGCCATCAGTGCGGGCGGTGCTAACTATGGCTACACCTTC
CAISAGGANYGYTF
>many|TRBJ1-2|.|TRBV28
TGTGCCAGCAGTTTTACCACGGGGTATGGCTACACCTTC
CASSFTTGYGYTF
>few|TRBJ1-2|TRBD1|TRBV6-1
TGTGCCAGCAAGGGACAGGGAATGGAAGGCTACACCTTC
CASKGQGMEGYTF
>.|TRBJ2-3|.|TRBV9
TGTGCCAGCAGCGCCGAGGATACGCAGTATTTT
CASSAEDTQYF
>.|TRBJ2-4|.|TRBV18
TGTGCCAGCTCACCACCTTCAAGCGTAGCCAAAAACATTCAGTACTTC
CASSPPSSVAKNIQYF
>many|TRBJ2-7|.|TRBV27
TGTGCCAGCAGCTTGAAGGGGGGCTCCTACGAGCAGTACTTC
CASSLKGGSYEQYF
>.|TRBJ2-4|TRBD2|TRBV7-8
TGTGCCAGCAGCCCCCTACTAGCGGCCGTCAAAAACATTCAGTACTTC
CASSPLLAAVKNIQYF
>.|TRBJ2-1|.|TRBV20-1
TGCAGTGCTAGAGCGCGGTTCGGCGGGATAGTCTCGGATGAGCAGTTCTTC
CSARARFGGIVSDEQFF
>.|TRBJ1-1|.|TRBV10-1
TGCGCCAGCAGTGACAGCCCTGTGAACACTGAGGCTTTCTTT
CASSDSPVNTEAFF
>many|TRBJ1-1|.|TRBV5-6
TGTGCCAGCAGCTTGTTGGAGGGGCCTGAAGCTTTCTTT
CASSLLEGPEAFF
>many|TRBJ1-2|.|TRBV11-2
TGTGCCAGCAGCAAATGGACAACACCGCAGTCATGGGATGGCTACACCTTC
CASSKWTTPQSWDGYTF
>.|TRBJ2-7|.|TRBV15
TGTGCCACCAGCAGAGATTATCTTTACGAGCAGTACTTC
CATSRDYLYEQYF
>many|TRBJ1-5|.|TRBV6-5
TGTGCCAGCAGTTCCTCCATCCTCAATCAGCCCCAGCATTTT
CASSSSILNQPQHF
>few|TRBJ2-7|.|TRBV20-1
TGCAGTGCTAGAGCGGGCGGTTACGAGCAGTACTTC
CSARAGGYEQYF
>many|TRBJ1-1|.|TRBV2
TGTGCCAGCAGTGCCGGAGGGTCGAACACTGAAGCTTTCTTT
CASSAGGSNTEAFF
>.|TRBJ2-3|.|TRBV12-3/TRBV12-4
TGTGCCAGCAGAGCTAGGACTAGCACAGATACGCAGTATTTT
CASRARTSTDTQYF
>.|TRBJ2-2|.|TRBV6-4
TGTGCCAGCAGTGCCCCGGGACAGTCGAACACCGGGGGGCTGTTTTTT
CASSAPGQSNTGGLFF
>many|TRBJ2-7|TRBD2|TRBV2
TGTGCCAGCAGCCGTACTAGCGGGAGGACCTACGAGCAGTACTTC
CASSRTSGRTYEQYF
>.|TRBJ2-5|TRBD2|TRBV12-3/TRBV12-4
TGTGCCAGCAGCACGGGACTAGTGGAGACCCAGTACTTC
CASSTGLVETQYF
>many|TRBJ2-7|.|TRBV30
TGTGCCTGGAGCCCCCTGGGGGGGCTGGGCTACGAGCAGTACTTC
CAWSPLGGLGYEQYF
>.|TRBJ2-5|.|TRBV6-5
TGTGCCAGCAGTTACGAGACTGTGGGAGTAAAGGACTTC
CASSYETVGVKDF
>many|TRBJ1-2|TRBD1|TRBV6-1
TGTGCCAGCAGAGCTAAAGGGGGCTCGGATGGCTACACCTTC
CASRAKGGSDGYTF
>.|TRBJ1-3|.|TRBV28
TGTGCCAGCAGTTATCGTACGGGGCGCCGGGGAAACACCATATATTTT
CASSYRTGRRGNTIYF
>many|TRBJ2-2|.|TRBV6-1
TGTGCCAGCAGTGAAGATGGCTCCACCGGGGAGCTGTTTTTT
CASSEDGSTGELFF
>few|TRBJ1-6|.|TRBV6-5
TGTGCCAGCAGTTTTGACAGGATCGGCTCACCCCTCCACTTT
CASSFDRIGSPLHF
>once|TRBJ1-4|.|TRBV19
TGTGCCAGTACCACCCGGGAGGCTGGAGAAAAACTGTTTTTT
CASTTREAGEKLFF
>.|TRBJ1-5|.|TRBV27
TGTGCCAGCAGTTTTGGAGGCGAGGGGCCCCAGCATTTT
CASSFGGEGPQHF
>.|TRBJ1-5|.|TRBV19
TGTGCCAGTAGTATTGCCTGGACAGATGGCCAGCCCCAGCATTTT
CASSIAWTDGQPQHF
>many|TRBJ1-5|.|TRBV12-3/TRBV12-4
TGTGCCAGCAGTCCTGTGGAAAGCAATCAGCCCCAGCATTTT
CASSPVESNQPQHF
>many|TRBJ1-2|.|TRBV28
TGTGCCAGCACCTTGGACACGAACTATGGCTACACCTTC
CASTLDTNYGYTF
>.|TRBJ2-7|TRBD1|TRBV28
TGTGCCAGCAGTTTATTTCTAGGGGGCGGTGGTGAGCAGTACTTC
CASSLFLGGGGEQYF
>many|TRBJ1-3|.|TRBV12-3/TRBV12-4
TGTGCCAGCAGTCCCGGGGGAACTGGAAACACCATATATTTT
CASSPGGTGNTIYF
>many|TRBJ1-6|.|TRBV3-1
TGTGCCAGCAGTCCCCGGGACTTAATTTCACCCCTCCACTTT
CASSPRDLISPLHF
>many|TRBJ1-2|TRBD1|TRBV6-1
TGTGCCAGCAGATTAATACAGGGGACTAACTATGGCTACACCTTC
CASRLIQGTNYGYTF
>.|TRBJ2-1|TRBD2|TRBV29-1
TGCAGCGTTGAGACTAGCGGATACAATGAGCAGTTCTTC
CSVETSGYNEQFF
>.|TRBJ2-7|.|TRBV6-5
TGTGCCAGCAGTTACTCGCGGGTCTCGTACGAGCAGTACTTC
CASSYSRVSYEQYF
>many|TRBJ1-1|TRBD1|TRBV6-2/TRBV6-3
TGTGCCAGCAGTTACCCGGGACAGGGGGCTTTCTTT
CASSYPGQGAFF
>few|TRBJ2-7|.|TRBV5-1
TGCGCCAGCAGCCCCGACCGGGCTCTGGGCGACGAGCAGTACTTC
CASSPDRALGDEQYF
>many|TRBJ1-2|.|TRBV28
TGTGCCAGCAGTGTGGGCGACTATGGCTACACCTTC
CASSVGDYGYTF